These 31 T cell receptor beta chains were all obtained from the same sample, sequenced in a study of cytomegalovirus exposure and HLA in healthy donors. 13 Jbeta primers and 60 Vbeta primers were used for the PCR. Clones were read by immunoSEQ multiplex PCR, and TCRdb kept only the in-frame ones, dropping some. The repertoire holds 100,000 to 150,000 clones, with around 70% as singletons. Sample: PBMCs. The receptor set was obtained from a man in his forties in good health and CMV-seropositive.

The chain couples TRBV5-6 to TRBJ2-3; D not resolved. The CDR3 length is 15 residues. Germline-derived CDR1 and CDR2 are SGHDT and YYEEEE. V was pared by 2 bases and J by 0 bases, with 10 bases between. The CDR3 loop is CASSFDFSSTDTQYF. The CDR3 DNA reads as TGTGCCAGCAGCTTCGACTTTTCTAGCACAGATACGCAGTATTTT.

The CDR3 coding sequence is TGTGCCAGCAGCTCTCCGCAGGGTTATAGCAATCAGCCCCAGCATTTT. Protein product: CASSSPQGYSNQPQHF. The V call is TRBV7-8, the J call TRBJ1-5; tentatively, D is TRBD1 (5 bases). This CDR3 contains 16 residues. The ends were cut back, 4 bases at V and 0 bases at J, with 13 bases in the middle. From germline, CDR1 is SGHVS and CDR2 FQNEAQ.

This clone turned up a few times. The rearrangement uses TRBV9 and TRBJ2-1, with 11 bases that match TRBD2. Germline trimming cut 1 base from V and 7 bases from J; bases unmatched to any gene: 10. CDR3 length equals 17 residues. Germline V CDR1 and CDR2: SGDLS, YYNGEE. The DNA for the CDR3 is TGTGCCAGCAGCGTAACCCCACTAGCGGGAGTACCTAATGAGCAGTTCTTC. Its protein is CASSVTPLAGVPNEQFF.

The CDR3 DNA reads TGTGCCAGCAGTTTAACAGCGGGAGAGTCCCACGAGCAGTACTTC. Protein product: CASSLTAGESHEQYF. The J gene is TRBJ2-5, the V gene TRBV27, with 8 bases aligning to TRBD2. The end of the DNA is better explained by TRBJ2-7, so the J call may be wrong. The CDR3 runs to 15 residues. Germline loops: CDR1 MNHEY, CDR2 SMNVEV (reference sequence).

The gene calls are TRBV5-4 and TRBJ1-1; 9 bases are shared with TRBD1. This CDR3 contains 13 residues. Trimming at V came to 1 base and at J to 8 bases, leaving 3 bases not matched to a gene. Germline CDR1 reads SGHNT; CDR2 reads YYREEE (reference sequence). The CDR3 sequence is CASSLTGQGEAFF. CDR3 in DNA: TGTGCCAGCAGCTTGACCGGACAGGGGGAAGCTTTCTTT.

This chain connects TRBV14 to TRBJ2-7; possibly TRBD2 for D (5 bases). The CDR3 length is 14 residues. Germline loops: CDR1 SGHDN, CDR2 FVKESK. V was trimmed by 4 bases and J by 2 bases, leaving 12 bases between them. The CDR3 DNA follows: TGTGCCAGCAGCCCACTAGACGGGGCCTACGAGCAGTACTTC. Amino acid sequence: CASSPLDGAYEQYF.

The V gene is TRBV28, the J gene TRBJ2-7; 11 bases are shared with TRBD1. The V segment lost 5 bases and the J segment 3 bases; nucleotides outside the gene matches: 12. The CDR3 has 17 amino acids. The germline V gene has CDR1 MDHEN and CDR2 SYDVKM. CDR3 nucleotides: TGTGCCAGCAGTGGGGGCCCCGGACAGGGGGCAATCTACGAGCAGTACTTC. Translating gives CASSGGPGQGAIYEQYF.

The chain links TRBV19 to TRBJ2-7, with 9 bases that match TRBD1. The V segment lost 7 bases and the J segment 2 bases; nucleotides outside the gene matches: 6. Germline V gene lookup returns CDR1 LNHDA and CDR2 SQIVND (reference sequence). The CDR3 length is 14 residues. The CDR3: CASTSGQGPYEQYF. The CDR3 bases are TGTGCCAGTACGAGTGGACAGGGGCCCTACGAGCAGTACTTC.

This rearrangement joins TRBV5-1 to TRBJ2-1; 8 positions match TRBD2. Germline values: CDR1 SGHRS, CDR2 YFSETQ. J was trimmed by 3 bases and V by 3 bases; bases with no gene match: 8. This CDR3 spans 16 amino acids. CDR3 sequence (DNA): TGCGCCAGCAGCTCGGTCGCTCTAGCGGGCTACAATGAGCAGTTCTTC. The encoded protein is CASSSVALAGYNEQFF.

The chain links TRBV5-8 to TRBJ1-2; D remains unclear. CDR3 length: 14 amino acids. Germline loops: CDR1 SGHTS, CDR2 YDEGEE. Trimming left V 4 bases short and J 5 bases short, with 15 bases between. The CDR3 DNA follows: TGTGCCAGCAGCCTGCGGGATGTTGTTTATGGCTACACCTTC. It yields the protein CASSLRDVVYGYTF.

With respect to this clone: One end of the junction fails to match germline, which may point to a read error. This sequence joins TRBV7-9 and TRBJ1-2, with 9 bases fitting TRBD1. CDR1 and CDR2 from the germline V gene are SEHNR and FQNEAQ (reference sequence). CDR3 size: 16 residues. CDR3 in amino acids: CSSSLSMGQGFSRYTF. CDR3 nucleotide sequence: TGTTCCAGCAGCTTATCGATGGGACAGGGATTCTCTCGCTACACCTTC. The full variable domain, rest sourced from reference TRBV7-9 and TRBJ1-2, is DTGVSQNPRHKITKRGQNVTFRCDPISEHNRLYWYRQTLGQGPEFLTYFQNEAQLEKSRLLSDRFSAERPKGSFSTLEIQRTEQGDSAMYLCSSSLSMGQGFSRYTFGSGTRLTVV.

This chain links TRBV2 with TRBJ2-2; TRBD2 aligns across 13 bases. This CDR3 has 16 residues. V trimming: 8 bases; J trimming: 7 bases; junction bases outside the gene matches: 10. Germline-derived CDR1 and CDR2 are SNHLY and FYNNEI. The CDR3 loop is CASQTDGLAGVGELFF. As DNA, the CDR3 is TGTGCCAGCCAGACAGACGGACTAGCGGGAGTCGGGGAGCTGTTTTTT.

In its sample, this clone was seen a few times. The chain recombines TRBV21-1 with TRBJ2-5; the DNA was not used to check the table's D call, TRBD2. TRBV21-1 corresponds to a pseudogene. This CDR3 is 17 amino acids long. CDR3 sequence: CASSKGLAGEIGETQYF. The CDR3 DNA reads as TGTGCCAGCAGCAAAGGACTAGCGGGAGAAATTGGGGAGACCCAGTACTTC.

The DNA for the CDR3 is TGTGCCAGCAGCTTTGGAGGGGCGGGCACCGGGGAGCTGTTTTTT. This encodes CASSFGGAGTGELFF. J is TRBJ2-2 and V is TRBV7-9; TRBD2 might be the D (6 bases). V lost 3 bases, J lost 4 bases, and 12 bases lay in between. The CDR3 extends over 15 amino acids. The germline V gene has CDR1 SEHNR and CDR2 FQNEAQ (reference sequence).

The V and J genes are TRBV6-5 and TRBJ1-4, with D tentatively TRBD1 (5 bases). V was cut by 6 bases and J by 6 bases, with 14 bases left in between. CDR3 length: 14 amino acids. In germline, CDR1 is MNHEY, CDR2 SVGAGI. This CDR3 reads CASRDILEYEKLFF. The CDR3 DNA reads as TGTGCCAGCAGGGACATATTGGAGTATGAAAAACTGTTTTTT.

V usage is TRBV11-3 and J usage is TRBJ2-1, with TRBD2 as a possible D gene (7 bases). Germline V gene lookup returns CDR1 SGHNT and CDR2 YENEEA. The V gene lost 5 bases and the J gene lost 6 bases, with 26 bases spanning the gap. The CDR3 totals 18 residues. CDR3 sequence: CASSRGGGGSLLGNEQFF. Here the CDR3 DNA reads TGTGCCAGCAGCCGAGGGGGTGGCGGGAGCCTCTTGGGCAATGAGCAGTTCTTC. Looking up the rest from reference TRBV11-3 and TRBJ2-1 gives the full variable domain: EAGVVQSPRYKIIEKKQPVAFWCNPISGHNTLYWYLQNLGQGPELLIRYENEEAVDDSQLPKDRFSAERLKGVDSTLKIQPAELGDSAVYLCASSRGGGGSLLGNEQFFGPGTRLTVL.

V and J are TRBV28 and TRBJ1-2; no firm D call. Per the germline V gene, CDR1 is MDHEN and CDR2 is SYDVKM. V gave up 5 bases and J gave up 3 bases, with 7 bases separating them. CDR3 length equals 12 residues. CDR3 loop: CASSQDYYGYTF. DNA of the CDR3: TGTGCCAGCAGTCAGGACTACTATGGCTACACCTTC.

The chain combines TRBV7-9 with TRBJ2-1; 8 bases are a match to TRBD1. The CDR3 extends over 13 amino acids. Trimming took 9 bases from V and 3 from J; bases not matched to a gene: 4. The germline V gene has CDR1 SEHNR and CDR2 FQNEAQ (reference sequence). CDR3 in DNA: TGTGCCAGTTGGACAGGGCTCTACAATGAGCAGTTCTTC. This codes for CASWTGLYNEQFF.

The chain uses TRBV7-9 and TRBJ2-3; 11 bases line up with TRBD1. CDR1 is SEHNR and CDR2 is FQNEAQ in the germline V gene (reference sequence). Trimming cost V 1 base and J 3 bases; bases outside gene matches: 6. CDR3 size: 17 residues. CDR3 residues: CASSLVSGTGGTDTQYF. DNA for the CDR3: TGTGCCAGCAGCTTAGTTTCCGGGACAGGGGGGACAGATACGCAGTATTTT. Using reference TRBV7-9 and TRBJ2-3 for the parts outside the CDR3, the full variable domain is DTGVSQNPRHKITKRGQNVTFRCDPISEHNRLYWYRQTLGQGPEFLTYFQNEAQLEKSRLLSDRFSAERPKGSFSTLEIQRTEQGDSAMYLCASSLVSGTGGTDTQYFGPGTRLTVL.

Written as DNA, the CDR3 is TGCGCCAGCAGCCAAGAACGCAGGTTCTACGAGCAGTACTTC. Amino acids: CASSQERRFYEQYF. The chain joins TRBV4-1 to TRBJ2-7; no clear D. The germline V gene has CDR1 MGHRA and CDR2 YSYEKL. The CDR3 spans 14 residues. V lost 0 bases to trimming and J lost 3 bases, with 9 bases between them.

V is TRBV6-5 and J is TRBJ2-3; possible D gene TRBD2, 5 bases. The CDR3 loop spans 15 amino acids. CDR1 and CDR2 (germline): MNHEY, SVGAGI. Trimming shortened V by 6 bases and J by 4 bases, and 17 bases separated the two germline ends. As DNA, the CDR3 is TGTGCCAGCAGACCCGGACTGACTGGTGCAGATACGCAGTATTTT. It codes for CASRPGLTGADTQYF.

This chain links TRBV5-1 with TRBJ2-7; possibly TRBD1 for D (6 bases). The CDR3 is 16 residues long. Germline CDR1 reads SGHRS; CDR2 reads YFSETQ. Trimming took 0 bases from V and 3 from J, leaving 16 bases between them. The CDR3 region has the DNA TGCGCCAGCAGCTTGGAATGGGACAAAGCTTACTACGAGCAGTACTTC. Translating gives CASSLEWDKAYYEQYF.

As concerns this clone: Mismatch with germline at one junction end may stem from a read error. The same CDR3 is also encoded by other DNA sequences in this sample. V gene TRBV6-1 combines with J gene TRBJ2-3, with 7 bases that match TRBD2. Germline lookup yields CDR1 MNHNS and CDR2 SASEGT. The CDR3 totals 15 residues. The CDR3 sequence: CASSPGTTSTDTQYF. In DNA form, the CDR3 reads TGCGCCAGCAGCCCTGGGACTACAAGCACAGATACGCAGTATTTT.

V is TRBV5-1 and J is TRBJ1-4; D not certain. From germline, CDR1 is SGHRS and CDR2 YFSETQ. The V and J ends lost 0 bases and 6 bases respectively, with 6 bases between them. The CDR3 sequence is 13 residues long. The CDR3 region is CASSLVEDEKLFF. DNA of the CDR3: TGCGCCAGCAGCTTGGTGGAGGATGAAAAACTGTTTTTT.

The rearrangement links TRBV29-1 to TRBJ2-5, with 7 bases aligning to TRBD1. V dropped 4 bases and J dropped 2; count of bases not matched to a gene: 13. The CDR3 spans 16 residues. The germline V gene has CDR1 SQVTM and CDR2 ANQGSEA. This CDR3 is CSVGGYRGRGQETQYF. In nucleotides, the CDR3 is TGCAGCGTTGGGGGGTACAGGGGACGGGGACAAGAGACCCAGTACTTC.

With regard to this clone: The junction departs from the called germline gene at one end, perhaps through a read error. Other DNA sequences in the same sample also yield this CDR3. J is TRBJ2-5 and V is TRBV10-1, with D unresolved. Looked up from germline, CDR1 is WNHNN and CDR2 is SYGVQD (reference sequence). This CDR3 comprises 14 residues. The CDR3 nucleotides are TGCGCTAGCAGTGAGTCTCCGGGCCAAGAGACCCAGTACTTC. Its protein is CASSESPGQETQYF.

V is TRBV6-1 and J is TRBJ2-7; 14 bases fit TRBD2. Trimming at V came to 0 bases and at J to 5 bases, leaving 6 bases not matched to a gene. This CDR3 spans 17 amino acids. Germline CDR1 reads MNHNS; CDR2 reads SASEGT. CDR3 in amino acids: CASSEALGTSGSHEQYF. Written as DNA, the CDR3 is TGTGCCAGCAGTGAAGCGCTGGGGACTAGCGGGAGCCACGAGCAGTACTTC.

For the CDR3, the DNA is TGTGCCAGCTCCGACAGTACGAATCAGCCCCAGCATTTT. It yields the protein CASSDSTNQPQHF. The chain carries TRBV18 and TRBJ1-5, with D possibly TRBD1 on 5 matching bases. CDR1 is KGHSH, CDR2 LQKENI, per germline. The CDR3 spans 13 residues. Trimming took off 6 bases at V and 4 bases at J, with 10 bases between the two ends.

This chain uses TRBV2 with TRBJ1-5, with D hard to call. The CDR3 length is 12 residues. The V end was cut by 6 bases, the J end by 3 bases, with 6 bases between. Germline loops: CDR1 SNHLY, CDR2 FYNNEI. The CDR3 DNA reads TGTGCCAGCAGGAGGGACAATCAGCCCCAGCATTTT. This codes for CASRRDNQPQHF.

The CDR3 protein is CASSGATGANVLTF. The CDR3 bases are TGCGCCAGCTCTGGAGCTACTGGGGCCAACGTCCTGACTTTC. The chain links TRBV4-1 to TRBJ2-6; D gene unclear. V was shortened by 8 bases and J by 2 bases, with 10 bases between the two germline ends. The CDR3 sequence is 14 residues long. Germline CDR1 and CDR2: MGHRA and YSYEKL.

The rearrangement joins TRBV14 to TRBJ2-1; maybe TRBD1 (5 bases). Trimming left V 0 bases short and J 4 bases short, with 19 bases between. This CDR3 has 18 amino acids. Germline V gene sequence: CDR1 SGHDN, CDR2 FVKESK. In DNA form, the CDR3 reads TGTGCCAGCAGCCAAGACAGGGTGGGGCGTGGGCAATACAATGAGCAGTTCTTC. Residues: CASSQDRVGRGQYNEQFF.